This T cell receptor (beta chain) appears in the sequencing data of a study of blood T cell repertoires in COVID-19. CDR3 length: 13 amino acids. V was cut by 3 bases and J by 1 base, with 8 bases left in between. Germline V lookup: CDR1 DFQATT, CDR2 SNEGSKA (reference sequence). Only in-frame clones appear in the TCRdb table, and some are missing; sequencing was by immunoSEQ multiplex PCR. The data show 45,000 to 65,000 clones, with approximately 91% seen just once and around 3.9% held by the top ten. The sequenced sample consisted of peripheral blood. The clonotype was recovered from a man in his forties or fifties with acute or convalescent COVID-19. The rearrangement uses TRBV20-1 and TRBJ2-3, with D possibly being TRBD1 (6 bases). The CDR3 bases are TGCAGTGCTAGTGCAGGGGGCACAGATACGCAGTATTTT. Translated, it gives CSASAGGTDTQYF.